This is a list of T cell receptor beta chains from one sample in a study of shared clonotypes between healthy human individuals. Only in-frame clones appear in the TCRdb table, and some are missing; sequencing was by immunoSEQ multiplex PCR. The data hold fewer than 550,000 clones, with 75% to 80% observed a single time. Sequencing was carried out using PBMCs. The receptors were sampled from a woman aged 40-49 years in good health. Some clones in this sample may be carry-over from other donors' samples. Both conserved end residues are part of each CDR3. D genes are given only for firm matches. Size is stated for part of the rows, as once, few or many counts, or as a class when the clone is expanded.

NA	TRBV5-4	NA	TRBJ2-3	TGTGCCAGCAGCTTGGTTGGGAGGGGGGGTGCAGATACGCAGTATTTT	CASSLVGRGGADTQYF
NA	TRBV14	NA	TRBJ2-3	TGTGCCAGCAGCCAAGGAGGTGATACGCAGTATTTT	CASSQGGDTQYF
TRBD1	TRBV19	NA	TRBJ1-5	TGTGCCAGTAGTGGACAGGGGAACCTGCCCCAGCATTTT	CASSGQGNLPQHF
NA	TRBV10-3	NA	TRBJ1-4	TGTGCCATCAGTGAGCGCAGGAATAATGAAAAACTGTTTTTT	CAISERRNNEKLFF
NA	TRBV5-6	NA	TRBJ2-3	TGTGCCAGCAGCTTGGTGGGCTGGGGGCGTACGCAGTATTTT	CASSLVGWGRTQYF
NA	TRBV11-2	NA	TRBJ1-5	TGTGCCAGCAGCTTAAGCGGGTCTGTAGAAAATCAGCCCCAGCATTTT	CASSLSGSVENQPQHF
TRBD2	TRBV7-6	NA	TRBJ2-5	TGTGCCAGCAGCTTAGGATTAGCGGGGATGGAAGAGACCCAGTACTTC	CASSLGLAGMEETQYF
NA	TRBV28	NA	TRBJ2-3	TGTGCCAGCAGTACCCCTAAGGATGCGGTAGATACGCAGTATTTT	CASSTPKDAVDTQYF
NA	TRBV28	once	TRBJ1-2	TGTGCCAGCAGTTTTATGGGCGACGGCTACACCTTC	CASSFMGDGYTF
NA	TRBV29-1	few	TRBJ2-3	TGCAGCGTTGAACGGGCGGTTCGCACAGATACGCAGTATTTT	CSVERAVRTDTQYF
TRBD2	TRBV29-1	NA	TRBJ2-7	TGCAGCGTTTGGGAGGGAACGACCTACGAGCAGTACTTC	CSVWEGTTYEQYF
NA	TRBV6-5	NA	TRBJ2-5	TGTGCCAGCAGTTACAGGGCAGGGGAGACCCAGTACTTC	CASSYRAGETQYF